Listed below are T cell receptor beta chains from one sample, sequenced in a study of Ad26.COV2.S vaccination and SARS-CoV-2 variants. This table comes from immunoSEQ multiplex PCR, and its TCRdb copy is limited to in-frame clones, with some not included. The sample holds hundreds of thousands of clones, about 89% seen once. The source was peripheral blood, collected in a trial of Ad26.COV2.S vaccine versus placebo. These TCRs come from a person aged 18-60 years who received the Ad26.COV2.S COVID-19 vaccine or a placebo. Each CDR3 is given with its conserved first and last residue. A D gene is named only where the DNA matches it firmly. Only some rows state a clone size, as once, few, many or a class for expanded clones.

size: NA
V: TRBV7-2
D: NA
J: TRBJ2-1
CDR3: CASRDSYNEQFF
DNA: TGTGCCAGCAGGGACAGCTACAATGAGCAGTTCTTC

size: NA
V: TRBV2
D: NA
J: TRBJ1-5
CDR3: CASSEFQGFSNQPQHF
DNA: TGTGCCAGCAGTGAATTCCAGGGGTTTAGCAATCAGCCCCAGCATTTT

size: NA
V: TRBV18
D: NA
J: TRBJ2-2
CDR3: CASSRDTNTGELFF
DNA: TGTGCCAGCTCACGGGACACCAACACCGGGGAGCTGTTTTTT

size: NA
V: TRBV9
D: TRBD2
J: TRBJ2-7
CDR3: CASSVGGGLAGYEQYF
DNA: TGTGCCAGCAGCGTAGGAGGGGGACTAGCGGGCTACGAGCAGTACTTC

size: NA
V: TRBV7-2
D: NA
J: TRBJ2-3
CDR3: CASSLPGPQYF
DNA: TGTGCCAGCAGCTTACCGGGGCCGCAGTATTTT

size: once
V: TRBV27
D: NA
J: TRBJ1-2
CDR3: CASGDGVPRYGYTF
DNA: TGTGCCAGCGGGGATGGAGTACCGAGATATGGCTACACCTTC

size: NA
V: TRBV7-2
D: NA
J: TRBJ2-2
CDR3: CASRPGRSNTGELFF
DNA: TGTGCCAGCAGGCCGGGACGTTCGAACACCGGGGAGCTGTTTTTT

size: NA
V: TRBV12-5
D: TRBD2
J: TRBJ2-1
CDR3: CASGFTSGRIRPNSYNEQFF
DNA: TGTGCTAGTGGTTTCACTAGCGGGAGAATTCGTCCCAACTCCTACAATGAGCAGTTCTTC

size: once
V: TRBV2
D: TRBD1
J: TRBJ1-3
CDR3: CASRGQGGNTIYF
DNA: TGTGCCAGCAGGGGACAGGGAGGAAACACCATATATTTT

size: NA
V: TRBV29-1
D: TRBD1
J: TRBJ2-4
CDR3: CSVQGQAKNIQYF
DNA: TGCAGCGTCCAGGGACAGGCCAAAAACATTCAGTACTTC

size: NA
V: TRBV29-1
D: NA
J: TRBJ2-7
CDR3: CSVEGGLNYEQYF
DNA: TGCAGCGTTGAAGGTGGGCTGAACTACGAGCAGTACTTC

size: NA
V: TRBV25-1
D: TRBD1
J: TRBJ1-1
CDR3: CASTRDSREAFF
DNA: TGTGCCAGCACTAGGGACAGTCGTGAAGCTTTCTTT

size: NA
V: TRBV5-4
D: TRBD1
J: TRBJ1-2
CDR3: CASSFDRDYGYTF
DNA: TGTGCCAGCAGTTTTGACAGGGACTATGGCTACACCTTC

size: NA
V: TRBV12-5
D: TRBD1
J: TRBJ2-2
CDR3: CASGFGGQFTGELFF
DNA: TGTGCTAGTGGTTTTGGGGGACAGTTCACCGGGGAGCTGTTTTTT

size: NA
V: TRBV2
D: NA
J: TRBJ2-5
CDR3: CASSPRVLHKGETQYF
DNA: TGTGCCAGCAGTCCACGGGTCCTGCATAAGGGAGAGACCCAGTACTTC

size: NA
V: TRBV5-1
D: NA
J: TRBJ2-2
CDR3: CASRPNPGQNTGELFF
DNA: TGCGCCAGCAGACCTAACCCGGGACAGAACACCGGGGAGCTGTTTTTT

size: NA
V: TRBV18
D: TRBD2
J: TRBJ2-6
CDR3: CASSPGTSGIASGANVLTF
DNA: TGTGCCAGCTCACCCGGGACTAGCGGGATTGCCTCTGGGGCCAACGTCCTGACTTTC

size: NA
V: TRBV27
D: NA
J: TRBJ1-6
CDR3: CASRARQGEGSPLHF
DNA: TGTGCCAGCAGGGCCAGGCAGGGCGAGGGGTCACCCCTCCACTTT

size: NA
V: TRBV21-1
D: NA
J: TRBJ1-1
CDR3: CASSNGSDTEAFF
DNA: TGTGCCAGCAGCAACGGGAGCGACACTGAAGCTTTCTTT

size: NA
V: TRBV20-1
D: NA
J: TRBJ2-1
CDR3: CSASRLNNEQFF
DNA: TGCAGTGCTAGTAGGCTGAACAATGAGCAGTTCTTC

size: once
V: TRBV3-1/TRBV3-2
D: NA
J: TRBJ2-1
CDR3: CASSFEGRSQFF
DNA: TGTGCCAGCAGCTTTGAGGGGAGATCGCAGTTCTTC

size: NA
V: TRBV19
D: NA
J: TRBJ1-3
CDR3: CATRGQMIGNTIYF
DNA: TGTGCCACCCGAGGACAGATGATTGGAAACACCATATATTTT

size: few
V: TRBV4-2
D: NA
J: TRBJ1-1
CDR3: CASSQRMLDRRHTEAFF
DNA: TGTGCCAGCAGCCAACGTATGCTCGACAGGAGGCACACTGAAGCTTTCTTT

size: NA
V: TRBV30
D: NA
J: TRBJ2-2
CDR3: CAWKGLLNTGELFF
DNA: TGTGCCTGGAAAGGTCTACTCAACACCGGGGAGCTGTTTTTT

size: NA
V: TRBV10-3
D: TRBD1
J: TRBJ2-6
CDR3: CAISVQAGTGGSGANVLTF
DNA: TGTGCCATCAGTGTCCAAGCCGGGACAGGGGGCTCTGGGGCCAACGTCCTGACTTTC